Sequencing of this T cell receptor (beta chain) was carried out in a study of blood T cell repertoires in COVID-19. At the level of the study: Samples taken during acute and convalescent COVID-19 were collected in the United States, Italy and Spain.

Libraries were prepared by immunoSEQ multiplex PCR; TCRdb keeps only in-frame clonotypes and omits some of them. This sample carries about 140,000 clones, about 90% of them seen once, and the ten largest clones take around 11%. Sequencing input: PBMCs or T cells enriched from blood (not recorded which). This TCR was recovered from a man aged 60 to 69 who had recovered from COVID-19.

CDR3 nucleotide sequence: TGTGCCAGCAGTTTGTCACCCCTCAACCCCAGTGAGCAGTTCTTC. The encoded protein is CASSLSPLNPSEQFF. The chain uses TRBV28 and TRBJ2-1, with D uncertain. The length of the CDR3 is 15 residues. Trimming removed 3 bases at V and 9 bases at J, with 18 bases between. Germline values: CDR1 MDHEN, CDR2 SYDVKM.